What follows are 32 T cell receptor beta chains derived from one specimen sequenced in a study of PD-L1 blockade in urothelial cancer. The table came from immunoSEQ multiplex PCR; TCRdb's copy has only in-frame clones and leaves some out. The sample contains 70,000 to 75,000 clones, about 89% of which appear only once. Sequencing used PBMCs, obtained around atezolizumab (anti-PD-L1) treatment. Source of these receptors: a man aged 60 to 69 with urothelial cancer.

V and J are TRBV7-9 and TRBJ2-1; tentative D call: TRBD2 (6 bases). The germline gives CDR1 SEHNR, CDR2 FQNEAQ (reference sequence). Between the trimmed V and J ends, which lost 5 bases and 6 bases, there was a span of 14 bases. This CDR3 has 14 residues. CDR3 nucleotide sequence: TGTGCCAGCAGCCCCTTGGACTACTCCAATGAGCAGTTCTTC. Protein sequence: CASSPLDYSNEQFF.

The chain links TRBV30 to TRBJ1-1; 8 bases fit TRBD1. J gave up 6 bases and V 2 bases, and 2 bases lay outside the gene matches. The germline gives CDR1 GTSNPN, CDR2 SVGIG (reference sequence). The CDR3 length is 12 residues. CDR3 sequence (DNA): TGTGCCTGGAGTCGGGGACAGGCTGAAGCTTTCTTT. Translation: CAWSRGQAEAFF.

In DNA, the CDR3 is TGTGCCAGCAGTGAAACGGGATGGGAGCGCAATCAGCCCCAGCATTTT. Its translation is CASSETGWERNQPQHF. The chain carries TRBV6-1 and TRBJ1-5; D gene uncertain. Germline V gives CDR1 MNHNS, CDR2 SASEGT. This CDR3 comprises 16 residues. With 2 bases removed from V and 2 bases from J, the gap between germline ends came to 13 bases.

The DNA for the CDR3 is TGTGCCAGCAGTGAAGGGAGTACCGGGGAGCTGTTTTTT. Translation: CASSEGSTGELFF. The chain employs TRBV6-1 and TRBJ2-2, with no clear D. Looked up from germline, CDR1 is MNHNS and CDR2 is SASEGT. The CDR3 consists of 13 residues. V was clipped by 1 base and J by 5 bases, with 5 bases between them.

The chain is built from TRBV9 and TRBJ2-1; possible D gene TRBD1, 5 bases. Germline lookup yields CDR1 SGDLS and CDR2 YYNGEE. The CDR3 consists of 13 residues. V shed 4 bases and J shed 9 bases, with 14 bases lying between them. DNA for the CDR3: TGTGCCAGCAGCCCACAGGTTTATCCTGAGCAGTTCTTC. This codes for CASSPQVYPEQFF.

The V call is TRBV7-9, the J call TRBJ1-6; 7 bases are shared with TRBD1. Per the germline V gene, CDR1 is SEHNR and CDR2 is FQNEAQ (reference sequence). This CDR3 is 15 amino acids long. The V segment lost 5 bases and the J segment 2 bases; nucleotides outside the gene matches: 3. This CDR3 reads CASSPGQAYNSPLHF. CDR3 coding DNA: TGTGCCAGCAGCCCCGGACAGGCCTATAATTCACCCCTCCACTTT.

The chain combines TRBV28 with TRBJ2-7, with TRBD1 matching 10 bases. The CDR3 has 14 amino acids. Germline V gives CDR1 MDHEN, CDR2 SYDVKM. With V trimmed by 4 bases and J by 4 bases, 4 bases remained unmatched. The CDR3 region has the DNA TGTGCCAGCAGTTCCGGGACAGGGGTTTACGAGCAGTACTTC. Protein sequence: CASSSGTGVYEQYF. The full variable domain, completed using reference TRBV28 and TRBJ2-7, is DVKVTQSSRYLVKRTGEKVFLECVQDMDHENMFWYRQDPGLGLRLIYFSYDVKMKEKGDIPEGYSVSREKKERFSLILESASTNQTSMYLCASSSGTGVYEQYFGPGTRLTVT.

This clone was seen once. The V and J genes are TRBV29-1 and TRBJ1-3; unclear D gene. This CDR3 has 14 amino acids. V lost 2 bases and J lost 4, with 12 bases in between. Germline V gives CDR1 SQVTM, CDR2 ANQGSEA. The CDR3 coding sequence is TGCAGCGTTGAATCAGGCTTTGCGGGAAACACCATATATTTT. This encodes CSVESGFAGNTIYF.

The chain recombines TRBV18 with TRBJ1-5; 9 positions agree with TRBD1. Trimming removed 5 bases from V and 3 bases from J; junction bases left unmatched: 11. The CDR3 runs to 17 residues. Germline V gene sequence: CDR1 KGHSH, CDR2 LQKENI. The CDR3 region is CASSSNRDRVLNQPQHF. The CDR3 region has the DNA TGTGCCAGCTCATCTAACCGGGACAGGGTTCTCAATCAGCCCCAGCATTTT.

The gene calls are TRBV7-2 and TRBJ1-1; perhaps TRBD1 as D (5 bases). The CDR3 totals 14 residues. V was trimmed by 0 bases and J by 8 bases, leaving 13 bases between them. Looked up from germline, CDR1 is SGHTA and CDR2 is FQGNSA. In nucleotides, the CDR3 is TGTGCCAGCAGCTTAGCGCGGGGATGGGGGGAAGCTTTCTTT. Its translation: CASSLARGWGEAFF.

The genes are TRBV13 and TRBJ2-1; 7 bases fit TRBD2. The germline CDR1 and CDR2 sequences are PRHDT and FYEKMQ (reference sequence). After removal of 7 bases from V and 0 bases from J, the junction contained 9 bases not matched to a gene. This CDR3 has 16 residues. The CDR3 bases are TGTGCCAGCAACTCAAAAAGCGGGATCTCCTACAATGAGCAGTTCTTC. Its translation: CASNSKSGISYNEQFF.

The V call is TRBV11-2, the J call TRBJ2-1; 8 bases match TRBD2. V trimming: 6 bases; J trimming: 5 bases; junction bases outside the gene matches: 9. The CDR3 contains 15 residues. CDR1 and CDR2 (germline): SGHAT, FQNNGV. The CDR3 reads CASRRPGGPNNEQFF. The CDR3 DNA follows: TGTGCCAGCAGGCGTCCGGGAGGGCCTAACAATGAGCAGTTCTTC.

This clone was observed a few times. V usage is TRBV7-2 and J usage is TRBJ2-5; D uncertain. V lost 5 bases, J lost 1 base, and 14 bases lay in between. This CDR3 region has 15 residues. Per germline, CDR1 SGHTA and CDR2 FQGNSA. The CDR3 DNA reads TGTGCCAGCAGCCCTCGCCCAATACTCCAAGAGACCCAGTACTTC. It encodes CASSPRPILQETQYF.

This clone appeared once. V gene TRBV5-1 combines with J gene TRBJ2-3, with 8 bases that match TRBD1. V lost 4 bases, J lost 1 base, and 5 bases stayed unmatched. Germline V gene lookup returns CDR1 SGHRS and CDR2 YFSETQ. This CDR3 spans 15 amino acids. In DNA form, the CDR3 reads TGCGCCAGCAGCACCGGACAGGGTGGCACAGATACGCAGTATTTT. Encoded protein: CASSTGQGGTDTQYF.

This clone was detected only a few times. V usage is TRBV12-5 and J usage is TRBJ2-7; D is perhaps TRBD1 (5 bases). V was clipped by 6 bases and J by 2 bases, with 11 bases between them. The CDR3 contains 13 residues. Germline V gives CDR1 LGHNT, CDR2 FRNRAP. CDR3 in amino acids: CASGPDSTYEQYF. DNA of the CDR3: TGTGCTAGTGGACCAGACAGCACCTACGAGCAGTACTTC.

This rearrangement joins TRBV10-1 to TRBJ2-2; TRBD2 matches 7 bases. The CDR3 extends over 12 amino acids. Germline V gene lookup returns CDR1 WNHNN and CDR2 SYGVQD (reference sequence). With 8 bases clipped from V and 6 bases from J, the junction kept 3 bases outside the gene matches. CDR3 sequence reads: CASGGSSGELFF. As DNA, the CDR3 is TGCGCCAGCGGCGGGAGTTCCGGGGAGCTGTTTTTT.

The chain employs TRBV29-1 and TRBJ2-5; TRBD2 matches 7 bases. Germline CDR1 reads SQVTM; CDR2 reads ANQGSEA. CDR3 length: 16 amino acids. The J segment lost 5 bases and the V segment lost 0 bases, leaving 12 bases of the junction unmatched. CDR3: CSVEDHRAGSGETQYF. In nucleotides, the CDR3 is TGCAGCGTTGAAGATCATCGAGCGGGAAGTGGCGAGACCCAGTACTTC.

This chain uses TRBV9 with TRBJ2-3; 7 bases line up with TRBD2. Trimming removed 4 bases from V and 2 bases from J; junction bases left unmatched: 4. This CDR3 spans 14 amino acids. From germline, CDR1 is SGDLS and CDR2 YYNGEE. CDR3 loop: CASSTTSATDTQYF. The DNA of the CDR3 is TGTGCCAGCAGCACCACTAGCGCCACAGATACGCAGTATTTT.

The rearrangement joins TRBV14 to TRBJ2-1, with a tentative D call TRBD2 (7 bases). Per germline, CDR1 SGHDN and CDR2 FVKESK. Trimming took 3 bases from V and 4 from J, leaving 19 bases between them. The CDR3 totals 17 residues. The CDR3 is CASSQGGGGLGYNEQFF. As DNA, the CDR3 is TGTGCCAGCAGCCAGGGGGGCGGGGGCCTTGGGTACAATGAGCAGTTCTTC.

The chain carries TRBV5-1 and TRBJ2-7, with 10 positions matching TRBD1. The J segment lost 6 bases and the V segment lost 1 base, leaving 10 bases of the junction unmatched. Germline values: CDR1 SGHRS, CDR2 YFSETQ. The CDR3 is 16 residues long. This chain's CDR3 is CASSLNGGQGSGEQYF. The CDR3 nucleotides are TGCGCCAGCAGCTTGAATGGGGGACAGGGGTCGGGCGAGCAGTACTTC.

V is TRBV4-1 and J is TRBJ1-3; 8 bases line up with TRBD1. Trimming removed 1 base from V and 0 bases from J; junction bases left unmatched: 5. The CDR3 is 17 amino acids. From germline, CDR1 is MGHRA and CDR2 YSYEKL. CDR3 nucleotide sequence: TGCGCCAGCAGCCAAGCCGGGACAGGCCCCTCTGGAAACACCATATATTTT. This codes for CASSQAGTGPSGNTIYF.

CDR3 loop: CASSQGVGRETQYF. CDR3 in DNA: TGCGCCAGCAGCCAGGGGGTGGGGAGGGAGACCCAGTACTTC. This sequence joins TRBV4-3 and TRBJ2-5; the D gene is possibly TRBD2 (6 bases). The CDR3 is made up of 14 amino acids. Germline V gene lookup returns CDR1 LGHNA and CDR2 YSLEER. Between the trimmed V and J ends, which lost 3 bases and 5 bases, there was a span of 13 bases.

The J gene is TRBJ2-3, the V gene TRBV28, with D unresolved. The germline V and J ends were trimmed by 5 bases and 3 bases, with 15 bases remaining between them. The CDR3 is 15 amino acids. Germline lookup yields CDR1 MDHEN and CDR2 SYDVKM. The DNA of the CDR3 is TGTGCCAGCAGTCTGTTGGCAAGTAAAACAGATACGCAGTATTTT. This codes for CASSLLASKTDTQYF. The full variable domain, with the rest looked up from reference TRBV28 and TRBJ2-3, is DVKVTQSSRYLVKRTGEKVFLECVQDMDHENMFWYRQDPGLGLRLIYFSYDVKMKEKGDIPEGYSVSREKKERFSLILESASTNQTSMYLCASSLLASKTDTQYFGPGTRLTVL.

The rearrangement links TRBV2 to TRBJ1-4; D is unresolved. Germline CDR1 is SNHLY and CDR2 is FYNNEI. This CDR3 contains 16 residues. V lost 5 bases, J lost 5 bases, and 18 bases lay in between. The chain's CDR3 is CASSLRKVVGNEKLFF. CDR3 sequence (DNA): TGTGCCAGCAGTCTAAGGAAGGTTGTCGGGAATGAAAAACTGTTTTTT.

Only one count was recorded for this clone. This chain links TRBV5-1 with TRBJ2-5, with TRBD1 matching 9 bases. This CDR3 region has 15 residues. V gave up 0 bases and J gave up 4 bases; unmatched junction bases: 4. The germline gives CDR1 SGHRS, CDR2 YFSETQ. The CDR3 DNA is TGCGCCAGCAGCTTGGGGGACAGGGTATTAGAGACCCAGTACTTC. Its protein product is CASSLGDRVLETQYF.

The chain couples TRBV19 to TRBJ1-2; possibly TRBD1 for D (5 bases). The CDR3 is 15 amino acids. V lost 5 bases and J 7 bases, leaving 20 bases between the germline ends. The germline V gene encodes CDR1 LNHDA and CDR2 SQIVND (reference sequence). CDR3 in amino acids: CASSSQGVGQFGYTF. The CDR3 DNA reads TGTGCCAGTAGTTCGCAGGGCGTAGGGCAGTTTGGCTACACCTTC.

The J gene is TRBJ1-2, the V gene TRBV18; the match to TRBD1 covers 9 bases. The CDR3 has 14 residues. The trim removed 3 bases at V and 6 bases at J, leaving 5 bases unmatched. Germline loops: CDR1 KGHSH, CDR2 LQKENI. The CDR3 nucleotides read TGTGCCAGCTCACCCTCGGGACAGGGAAATGGCTACACCTTC. Encoded protein: CASSPSGQGNGYTF.

The V call is TRBV19, the J call TRBJ2-7; D gene uncertain. Germline V CDR1 and CDR2: LNHDA, SQIVND (reference sequence). This CDR3 region has 13 residues. Trimming shortened V by 5 bases and J by 2 bases, and 10 bases separated the two germline ends. The CDR3 DNA is TGTGCCAGTAGTCTACAGTCCACCTACGAGCAGTACTTC. Translation gives CASSLQSTYEQYF.

This chain links TRBV6-1 with TRBJ2-5; 8 positions agree with TRBD1. V lost 5 bases to trimming and J lost 4 bases; unmatched junction nucleotides: 6. Germline V gene lookup returns CDR1 MNHNS and CDR2 SASEGT. CDR3 length: 14 amino acids. CDR3 amino acids: CASSSGGAGETQYF. The DNA of the CDR3 is TGTGCCAGCAGTTCAGGGGGCGCGGGAGAGACCCAGTACTTC.

The chain joins TRBV10-3 to TRBJ1-1, with D possibly TRBD1 on 5 matching bases. There are 13 residues in the CDR3. The ends were cut back, 6 bases at V and 1 base at J, with 9 bases in the middle. The V gene's germline CDR1 is ENHRY and CDR2 SYGVKD. CDR3 DNA: TGTGCCATCAGAACCCAGGGGAACACTGAAGCTTTCTTT. It codes for CAIRTQGNTEAFF.

CDR3 sequence (DNA): TGTGCCAGCAGCATCCCTGGACTAGCGGGAGGAACCACCGGGGAGCTGTTTTTT. Protein product: CASSIPGLAGGTTGELFF. The rearrangement links TRBV5-6 to TRBJ2-2; 14 bases fit TRBD2. The CDR3 is 18 residues long. V shed 4 bases and J 4 bases; nucleotides not matched to a gene: 9. Per germline, CDR1 SGHDT and CDR2 YYEEEE.

The chain combines TRBV5-1 with TRBJ2-1; 8 nucleotides agree with TRBD1. Germline CDR1 is SGHRS and CDR2 is YFSETQ. V lost 5 bases and J lost 10; bases outside the gene matches: 11. CDR3 length: 14 residues. CDR3 nucleotides: TGCGCCAGCAGACAAGAACCTACAGGGGGGGAGCAGTTCTTC. Amino acid sequence: CASRQEPTGGEQFF.